The next 24 T cell receptor beta chains were all read from a single sample in a study of T cells in Graves' hyperthyroidism and ophthalmopathy. TCR beta CDR3 sequences were amplified from RNA transcripts. The HTBI primer set drove a first-round RT-PCR of the TCR CDR3. TCRdb ran MiXCR on the multiplex PCR reads and lists one entry per CDR3 protein. The data hold approximately 410,000 distinct CDR3 sequences, with approximately 15% observed a single time. Sequencing used blood. These receptors all come from a woman younger than 30 with Graves' hyperthyroidism.

This clonotype occurred many times. The chain joins TRBV3-1 to TRBJ2-5, with TRBD1 as a possible D gene (5 bases). CDR1 is LGHDT, CDR2 YNNKEL, per germline (reference sequence). The V end was cut by 3 bases, the J end by 2 bases, with 13 bases between. The CDR3 length is 15 residues. The DNA for the CDR3 is TGTGCCAGCAGCCACACACAGACAGCGCAAGAGACCCAGTACTTC. Translation gives CASSHTQTAQETQYF.

This clonotype was observed many times. This rearrangement joins TRBV12-3 or TRBV12-4 to TRBJ2-1; 9 bases fit TRBD2. The CDR3 is made up of 13 amino acids. V shed 2 bases and J 8 bases; nucleotides not matched to a gene: 1. The CDR3 spells CASSLRLADEQFF. CDR3 in DNA: TGTGCCAGCAGTTTAAGACTAGCGGATGAGCAGTTCTTC.

The table lists this clonotype with a few counts. A much larger clone is a single base away; this may be a read error. This likely comes from a read error, as the CDR3 has no conserved phenylalanine or tryptophan at its end. The CDR3, as DNA: TGTGCCAGCTCACCGCAACAGGGCATGAACACTGAAGCTTTCCTT. It codes for CASSPQQGMNTEAFL. The chain joins TRBV18 to TRBJ1-1, with D perhaps TRBD1 (6 bases). The V gene's germline CDR1 is KGHSH and CDR2 LQKENI. V shed 3 bases and J shed 0 bases, with 11 bases lying between them. CDR3 length: 15 residues.

This clonotype was observed at least ten times. The J gene is TRBJ2-1, the V gene TRBV12-3 or TRBV12-4, with 9 positions matching TRBD2. The V and J ends lost 6 bases and 3 bases, in that order; junction bases with no gene match: 12. The CDR3 totals 17 residues. This CDR3 reads CASRRGASGTGYNEQFF. The CDR3 DNA is TGTGCCAGCAGGCGGGGCGCTAGCGGGACGGGCTACAATGAGCAGTTCTTC.

This clonotype showed up just a few times. The chain combines TRBV5-6 with TRBJ2-7; D ambiguous. Trimming shortened V by 1 base and J by 5 bases, and 4 bases separated the two germline ends. Germline V gene data show CDR1 as SGHDT and CDR2 as YYEEEE. The CDR3 has 11 residues. In DNA form, the CDR3 reads TGTGCCAGCAGCTTGTGGAACGAGCAGTACTTC. Translated, it gives CASSLWNEQYF.

The CDR3 DNA sequence: TGCAGTGCTAGAGTTGATTTAGCGGGAGGGCCTCAAGCTAGACTGGGCTCCTACAATGAGCAGTTCTTC. It translates to CSARVDLAGGPQARLGSYNEQFF. The rearrangement joins TRBV20-1 to TRBJ2-1; 11 bases are shared with TRBD2. Germline trimming cut 1 base from V and 0 bases from J; bases unmatched to any gene: 23. This CDR3 is built from 23 residues. The germline CDR1 and CDR2 sequences are DFQATT and SNEGSKA (reference sequence).

Ten or more counts support this clonotype. V and J are TRBV5-8 and TRBJ1-4; D uncertain. The CDR3 extends over 14 amino acids. The V gene's germline CDR1 is SGHTS and CDR2 YDEGEE. Trimming left V 1 base short and J 4 bases short, with 8 bases between. The CDR3 is CASSLSLNNEKLFF. The CDR3 DNA reads as TGTGCCAGCAGCTTGTCCCTCAATAATGAAAAACTGTTTTTT.

The chain couples TRBV25-1 to TRBJ1-6, with a possible D match to TRBD1 (5 bases). The germline gives CDR1 MGHDK, CDR2 SYGVNS. Trimming took 3 bases from V and 11 from J, leaving 11 bases between them. The CDR3 has 13 amino acids. CDR3 region: CASSDTGGTPLHF. The DNA for the CDR3 is TGTGCCAGCAGTGACACGGGGGGTACACCCCTCCACTTT.

This clonotype has at least ten counts. The gene calls are TRBV18 and TRBJ2-5; the match to TRBD2 covers 14 bases. The CDR3 has 16 amino acids. The trim removed 3 bases at V and 13 bases at J, leaving 13 bases unmatched. Germline V gives CDR1 KGHSH, CDR2 LQKENI. DNA of the CDR3: TGTGCCAGCTCACCGGGGAATCGACTAGCGGGAGGGGACGCGTACTTC. Its protein product is CASSPGNRLAGGDAYF.

To note about this clonotype: A single base separates this from a much larger clone, so it may be a read error. Here the CDR3 reads CASSLGLGRRSYNEQFF. CDR3 bases: TGTGCCAGCAGCTTAGGGCTAGGTCGCAGGTCCTACAATGAGCAGTTCTTC. The gene calls are TRBV7-8 and TRBJ2-1, with D unresolved. The CDR3 consists of 17 residues. Trimming took 1 base from V and 1 from J, leaving 14 bases between them. Germline V gene sequence: CDR1 SGHVS, CDR2 FQNEAQ. Drawing the rest from reference TRBV7-8 and TRBJ2-1, the complete variable domain is GAGVSQSPRYKVAKRGQDVALRCDPISGHVSLFWYQQALGQGPEFLTYFQNEAQLDKSGLPSDRFFAERPEGSVSTLKIQRTQQEDSAVYLCASSLGLGRRSYNEQFFGPGTRLTVL.

This clonotype occurred many times. The chain is built from TRBV10-2 and TRBJ2-1; D gene uncertain. The germline V gene encodes CDR1 WSHSY and CDR2 SAAADI. The CDR3 is 12 amino acids. V lost 3 bases to trimming and J lost 4 bases, with 4 bases between them. CDR3 bases: TGCGCCAGCAGTGAAGGTTACAATGAGCAGTTCTTC. It translates to CASSEGYNEQFF.

At least ten counts were recorded for this clonotype. J is TRBJ2-7 and V is TRBV7-2; 7 bases line up with TRBD1. With V trimmed by 1 base and J by 3 bases, 9 bases remained unmatched. CDR3 size: 16 residues. CDR1 SGHTA and CDR2 FQGNSA come from the germline V gene. CDR3 protein: CASSLVLTGSRYEQYF. DNA of the CDR3: TGTGCCAGCAGCTTAGTACTGACAGGGTCTCGCTACGAGCAGTACTTC.

The chain couples TRBV29-1 to TRBJ2-1; D may correspond to TRBD1 or TRBD2 (5 bases each). V shed 6 bases and J shed 4 bases, with 19 bases lying between them. The CDR3 runs to 15 residues. The V gene's germline CDR1 is SQVTM and CDR2 ANQGSEA. For the CDR3, the DNA is TGCAGCGTCGCCCCTCCGGGGCACAAATACAATGAGCAGTTCTTC. Its protein is CSVAPPGHKYNEQFF.

The sample holds many counts of this clonotype. The gene calls are TRBV6-2 or TRBV6-3 and TRBJ2-7, with TRBD1 matching 7 bases. The germline V gene has CDR1 MNHEY and CDR2 SVGEGT. Unmatched junction bases numbered 8, after V lost 9 bases and J lost 3 bases. This CDR3 is built from 13 residues. The CDR3 coding sequence is TGTGCCAGTTACACCGGGACAGACTACGAGCAGTACTTC. Translated, it gives CASYTGTDYEQYF.

This clonotype came up a few times. The gene calls are TRBV5-6 and TRBJ2-2, with TRBD2 identical over 7 bases. CDR3 length: 14 residues. J lost 7 bases, V lost 6 bases, and 9 bases had no gene match. Germline-derived CDR1 and CDR2 are SGHDT and YYEEEE. The CDR3 DNA reads TGTGCCAGCACTATCCGAGGCGGGGGCGGGGAGCTGTTTTTT. Translating gives CASTIRGGGGELFF.

This clonotype was observed many times. V is TRBV20-1 and J is TRBJ2-7; D perhaps matches TRBD1 (6 bases). There are 12 residues in the CDR3. Germline assignment: CDR1 DFQATT and CDR2 SNEGSKA (reference sequence). CDR3 sequence reads: CSPRQVPYEQYF. CDR3 nucleotides: TGCAGCCCTAGACAGGTTCCCTACGAGCAGTACTTC.

This clonotype was picked up many times. The chain has TRBV3-1 and TRBJ2-7; the match to TRBD2 covers 7 bases. Germline V gene lookup returns CDR1 LGHDT and CDR2 YNNKEL (reference sequence). Trimming took 0 bases from V and 5 from J; bases not matched to a gene: 7. The CDR3 consists of 15 residues. The CDR3 DNA reads as TGTGCCAGCAGCCAAGACTGGCGGGAGACTAACGAGCAGTACTTC. Its translation is CASSQDWRETNEQYF.

This clonotype appeared many times. V usage is TRBV27 and J usage is TRBJ2-1; 15 positions match TRBD2. J lost 8 bases, V lost 2 bases, and 10 bases had no gene match. The CDR3 sequence is 18 residues long. Per the germline V gene, CDR1 is MNHEY and CDR2 is SMNVEV (reference sequence). The CDR3 DNA sequence: TGTGCCAGCAGTTTAGACCCGGGACTAGCGGGAGGTACTTATGAGCAGTTCTTC. This encodes CASSLDPGLAGGTYEQFF.

This clonotype has a count of ten or more. The V and J genes are TRBV19 and TRBJ2-7; TRBD1 is a possible D gene (5 bases). The CDR3 consists of 13 residues. Looked up from germline, CDR1 is LNHDA and CDR2 is SQIVND (reference sequence). Trimming cost V 1 base and J 3 bases, with 7 bases left between them. Here the CDR3 DNA reads TGTGCCAGTAGTATAGGTAGGGGCTACGAGCAGTACTTC. Amino acid sequence: CASSIGRGYEQYF.

The sample holds many counts of this clonotype. The rearrangement links TRBV28 to TRBJ2-5; 10 positions agree with TRBD2. V gave up 3 bases and J gave up 4 bases; unmatched junction bases: 14. The CDR3 spans 18 residues. CDR1 is MDHEN, CDR2 SYDVKM, per germline. Written as DNA, the CDR3 is TGTGCCAGCAGTTTCTCCCTAGCGGGAGTTGCTTTCGGAGAGACCCAGTACTTC. Its protein is CASSFSLAGVAFGETQYF.

This clonotype was seen at least ten times. The CDR3 nucleotides read TGCAGTGCTGATCATCGGGACAGGTCGTACGAGCAGTACTTC. Its translation: CSADHRDRSYEQYF. The gene calls are TRBV20-1 and TRBJ2-7; TRBD1 matches 8 bases. Germline CDR1 DFQATT, CDR2 SNEGSKA (reference sequence). The V segment lost 5 bases and the J segment 4 bases; nucleotides outside the gene matches: 10. The CDR3 covers 14 residues.

V gene TRBV6-1 combines with J gene TRBJ2-1; D perhaps matches TRBD2 (5 bases). The CDR3 loop spans 15 amino acids. CDR1 MNHNS and CDR2 SASEGT come from the germline V gene. Trimming removed 4 bases from V and 4 bases from J, with 14 bases in between. CDR3 amino acids: CASSGPGRGYNEQFF. In DNA, the CDR3 is TGTGCCAGCAGTGGGCCGGGGAGAGGGTACAATGAGCAGTTCTTC.

This clonotype showed up many times. A junction end diverges from the germline sequence, so it may reflect a read error. The chain employs TRBV7-7 and TRBJ2-5, with 7 bases aligning to TRBD2. The length of the CDR3 is 16 residues. Germline V gives CDR1 SSHAT, CDR2 FNYEAQ (reference sequence). As DNA, the CDR3 is TGTGCTAGCAGCCCACGCCAGGGAGGGCGAGGAGAGACCCAGTACTTC. It codes for CASSPRQGGRGETQYF.

This clonotype came up a few times. The junction departs from the called germline gene at one end, perhaps through a read error. The chain is built from TRBV9 and TRBJ2-7, with TRBD1 matching 7 bases. Germline-derived CDR1 and CDR2 are SGDLS and YYNGEE. There are 15 residues in the CDR3. CDR3 bases: TGTGCCAGCGGCGTGGCATGGGACAGTAGCTCCGAGCAGTACTTC. Protein product: CASGVAWDSSSEQYF.